This T cell receptor (beta chain) was identified in a study of breast tumors, draining lymph nodes, adjacent tissues. Samples came from axillary lymph nodes draining the breast cancer. The CDR3 sequence is 14 residues long. V was clipped by 6 bases and J by 4 bases, with 14 bases between them. Germline assignment: CDR1 MNHNS and CDR2 SASEGT. As to this clonotype: Antigen unknown.

One entry per CDR3 protein, called by TCRdb with MiXCR from the multiplex PCR reads. The table has fewer than 140,000 distinct CDR3 sequences, under 40% seen once. Points from the study as a whole: Tumor repertoires ranked between lymph nodes and nontumor tissue in diversity, with V and J gene preferences. The data were judged consistent with most tumor T cells coming from lymph node and expanding in tumor.

Sequenced input: axillary lymph node tissue. V is TRBV6-1 and J is TRBJ2-3; no clear D. The sequence was collected from a female donor with breast cancer. Some clones in this sample may be carry-over from other donors' samples. The chain's CDR3 is CASSHRSSPDTQYF. The CDR3 nucleotides read TGTGCCAGCAGCCACCGCAGTTCCCCAGATACGCAGTATTTT.